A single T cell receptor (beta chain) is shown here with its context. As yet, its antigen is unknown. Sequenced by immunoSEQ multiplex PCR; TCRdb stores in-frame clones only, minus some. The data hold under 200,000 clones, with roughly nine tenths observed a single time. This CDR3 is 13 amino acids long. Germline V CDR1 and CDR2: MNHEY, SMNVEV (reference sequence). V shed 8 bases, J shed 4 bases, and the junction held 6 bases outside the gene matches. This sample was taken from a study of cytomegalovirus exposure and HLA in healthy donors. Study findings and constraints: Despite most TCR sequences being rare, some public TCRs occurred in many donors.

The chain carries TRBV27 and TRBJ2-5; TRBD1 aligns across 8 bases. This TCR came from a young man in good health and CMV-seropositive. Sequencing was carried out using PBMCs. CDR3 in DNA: TGTGCCAGCGACAGGGGCCTGCGAGAGACCCAGTACTTC. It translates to CASDRGLRETQYF.